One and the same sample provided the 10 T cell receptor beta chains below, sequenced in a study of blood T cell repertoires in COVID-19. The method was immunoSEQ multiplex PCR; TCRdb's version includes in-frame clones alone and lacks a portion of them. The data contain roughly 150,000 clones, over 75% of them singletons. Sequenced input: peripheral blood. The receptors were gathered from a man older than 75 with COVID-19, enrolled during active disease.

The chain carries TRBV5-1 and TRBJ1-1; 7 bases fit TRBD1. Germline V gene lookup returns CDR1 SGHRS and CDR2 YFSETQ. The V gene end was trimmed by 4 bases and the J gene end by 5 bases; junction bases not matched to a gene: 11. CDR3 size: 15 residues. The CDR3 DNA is TGCGCCAGCAGCGCGACAGGGACCGCGGGGACTGAAGCTTTCTTT. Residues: CASSATGTAGTEAFF.

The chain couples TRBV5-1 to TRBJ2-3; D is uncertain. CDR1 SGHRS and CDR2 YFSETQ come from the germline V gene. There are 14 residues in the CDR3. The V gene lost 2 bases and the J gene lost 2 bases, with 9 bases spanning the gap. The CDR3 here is CASSFTAITDTQYF. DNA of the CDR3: TGCGCCAGCAGCTTTACAGCCATCACAGATACGCAGTATTTT.

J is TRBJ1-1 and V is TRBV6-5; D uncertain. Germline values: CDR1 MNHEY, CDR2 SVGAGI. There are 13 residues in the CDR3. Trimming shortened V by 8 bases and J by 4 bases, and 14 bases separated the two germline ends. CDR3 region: CASANKGSTEAFF. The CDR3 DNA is TGTGCCAGCGCAAATAAAGGGAGCACTGAAGCTTTCTTT.

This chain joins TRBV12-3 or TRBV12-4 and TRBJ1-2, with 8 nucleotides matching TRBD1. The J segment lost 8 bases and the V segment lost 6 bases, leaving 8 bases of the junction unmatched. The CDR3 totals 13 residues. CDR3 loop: CASRADRDRGYTF. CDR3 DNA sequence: TGTGCCAGCAGAGCGGACAGGGACCGCGGCTACACCTTC.

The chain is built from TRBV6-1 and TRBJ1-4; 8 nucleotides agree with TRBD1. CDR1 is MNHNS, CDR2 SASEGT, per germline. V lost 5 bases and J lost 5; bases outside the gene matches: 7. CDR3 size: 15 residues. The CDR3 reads CASSFTRGLNEKLFF. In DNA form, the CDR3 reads TGTGCCAGCAGTTTCACCAGGGGGCTGAATGAAAAACTGTTTTTT.

In nucleotides, the CDR3 is TGTGCCAGTAGTATAGGACAGGGGCGGAATCAGCCCCAGCATTTT. It yields the protein CASSIGQGRNQPQHF. The chain is built from TRBV19 and TRBJ1-5, with 8 bases that match TRBD1. CDR3 length: 15 residues. After removal of 1 base from V and 4 bases from J, the junction contained 3 bases not matched to a gene. The germline V gene encodes CDR1 LNHDA and CDR2 SQIVND (reference sequence).

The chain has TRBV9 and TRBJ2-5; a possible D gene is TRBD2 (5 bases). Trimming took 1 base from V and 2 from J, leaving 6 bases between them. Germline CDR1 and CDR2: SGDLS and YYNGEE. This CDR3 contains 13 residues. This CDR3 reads CASSVTGQETQYF. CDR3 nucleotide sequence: TGTGCCAGCAGCGTAACGGGACAAGAGACCCAGTACTTC.

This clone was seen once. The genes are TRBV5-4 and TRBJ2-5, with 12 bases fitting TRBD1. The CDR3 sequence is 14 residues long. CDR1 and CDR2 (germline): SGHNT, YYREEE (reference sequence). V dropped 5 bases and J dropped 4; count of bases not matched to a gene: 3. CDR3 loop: CASRGTGGRETQYF. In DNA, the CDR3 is TGTGCCAGCAGAGGGACAGGGGGCCGAGAGACCCAGTACTTC.

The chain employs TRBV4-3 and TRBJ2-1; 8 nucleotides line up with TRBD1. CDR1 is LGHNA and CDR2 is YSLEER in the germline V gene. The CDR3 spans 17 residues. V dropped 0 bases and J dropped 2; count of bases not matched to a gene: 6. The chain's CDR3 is CASSQDRAGGPYNEQFF. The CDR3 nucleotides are TGCGCCAGCAGCCAAGATAGGGCAGGGGGCCCCTACAATGAGCAGTTCTTC.

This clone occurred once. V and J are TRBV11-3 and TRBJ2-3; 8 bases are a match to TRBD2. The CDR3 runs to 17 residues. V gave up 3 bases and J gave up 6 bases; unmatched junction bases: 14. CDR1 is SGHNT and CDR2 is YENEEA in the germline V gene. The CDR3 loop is CASSFSPSQRGRDTQYF. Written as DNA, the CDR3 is TGTGCCAGCAGCTTCTCTCCCTCGCAGCGGGGGCGCGATACGCAGTATTTT.